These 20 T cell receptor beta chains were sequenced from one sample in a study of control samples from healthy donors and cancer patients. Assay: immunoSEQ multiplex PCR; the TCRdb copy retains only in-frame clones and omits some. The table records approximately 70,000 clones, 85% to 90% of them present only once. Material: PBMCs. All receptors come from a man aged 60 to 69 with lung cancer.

CDR3 amino acids: CASRSGTASNQPQHF. In nucleotides, the CDR3 is TGTGCCAGCAGATCCGGGACAGCGAGCAATCAGCCCCAGCATTTT. V gene TRBV5-8 combines with J gene TRBJ1-5, with 7 bases identical to TRBD1. Trimming cost V 5 bases and J 1 base; bases outside gene matches: 6. The length of the CDR3 is 15 residues. Germline V gene data show CDR1 as SGHTS and CDR2 as YDEGEE.

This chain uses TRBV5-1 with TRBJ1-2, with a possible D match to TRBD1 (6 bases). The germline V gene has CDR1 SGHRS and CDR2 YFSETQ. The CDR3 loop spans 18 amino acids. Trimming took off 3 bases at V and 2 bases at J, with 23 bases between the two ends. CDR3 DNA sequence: TGCGCCAGCAGCTCCGGAGACTGGACAGCTACAATAAACTATGGCTACACCTTC. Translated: CASSSGDWTATINYGYTF.

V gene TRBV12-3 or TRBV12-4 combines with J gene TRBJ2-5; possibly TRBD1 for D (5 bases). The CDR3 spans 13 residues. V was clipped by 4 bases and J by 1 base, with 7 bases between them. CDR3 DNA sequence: TGTGCCAGCAGTTGGGGCAGCCAAGAGACCCAGTACTTC. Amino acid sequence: CASSWGSQETQYF.

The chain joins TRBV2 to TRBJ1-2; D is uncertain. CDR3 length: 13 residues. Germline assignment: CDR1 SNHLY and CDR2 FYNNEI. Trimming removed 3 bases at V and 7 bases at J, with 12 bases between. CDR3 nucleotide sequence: TGTGCCAGCAGTGATAGGTACCCCAGTGGCTACACCTTC. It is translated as CASSDRYPSGYTF.

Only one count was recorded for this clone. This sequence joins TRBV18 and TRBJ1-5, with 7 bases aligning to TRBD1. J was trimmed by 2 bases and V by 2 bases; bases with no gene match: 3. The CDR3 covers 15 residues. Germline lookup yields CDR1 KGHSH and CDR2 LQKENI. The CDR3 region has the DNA TGTGCCAGCTCACCAAGTCAGGGGGGCAATCAGCCCCAGCATTTT. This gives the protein CASSPSQGGNQPQHF. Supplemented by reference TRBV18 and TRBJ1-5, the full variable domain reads NAGVMQNPRHLVRRRGQEARLRCSPMKGHSHVYWYRQLPEEGLKFMVYLQKENIIDESGMPKERFSAEFPKEGPSILRIQQVVRGDSAAYFCASSPSQGGNQPQHFGDGTRLSIL.

CDR3 bases: TGTGCCAGCAGCTTGGGCCGAGAGACCCAGTACTTC. This translates into CASSLGRETQYF. The chain links TRBV5-4 to TRBJ2-5, with no clear D. Germline CDR1 and CDR2: SGHNT and YYREEE (reference sequence). Trimming took 0 bases from V and 4 from J, leaving 4 bases between them. The CDR3 totals 12 residues.

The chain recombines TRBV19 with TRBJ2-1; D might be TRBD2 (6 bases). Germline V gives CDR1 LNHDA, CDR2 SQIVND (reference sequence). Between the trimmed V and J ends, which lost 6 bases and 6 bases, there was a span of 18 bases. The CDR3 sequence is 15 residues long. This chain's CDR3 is CASRDFGTLFNEQFF. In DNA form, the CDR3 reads TGTGCCAGTAGGGATTTCGGGACTCTCTTCAATGAGCAGTTCTTC.

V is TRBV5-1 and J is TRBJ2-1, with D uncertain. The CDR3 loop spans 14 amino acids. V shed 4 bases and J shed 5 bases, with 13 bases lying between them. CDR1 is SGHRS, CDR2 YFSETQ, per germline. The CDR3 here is CASSPRSADNEQFF. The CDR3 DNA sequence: TGCGCCAGCAGCCCCAGGTCAGCAGACAATGAGCAGTTCTTC.

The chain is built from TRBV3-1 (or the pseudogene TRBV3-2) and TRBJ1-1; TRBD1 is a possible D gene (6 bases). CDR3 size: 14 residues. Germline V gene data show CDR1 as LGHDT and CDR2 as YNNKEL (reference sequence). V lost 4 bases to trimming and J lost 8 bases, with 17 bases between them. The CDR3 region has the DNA TGTGCCAGCAGCCTCCTCACGGGGGCCCCCGAAGCTTTCTTT. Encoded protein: CASSLLTGAPEAFF.

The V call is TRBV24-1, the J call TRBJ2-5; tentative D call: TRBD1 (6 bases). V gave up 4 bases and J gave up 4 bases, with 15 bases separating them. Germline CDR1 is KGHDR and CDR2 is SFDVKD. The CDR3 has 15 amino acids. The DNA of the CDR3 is TGTGCCACCAGTGACCCAACAGGGTTATCAGAGACCCAGTACTTC. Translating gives CATSDPTGLSETQYF.

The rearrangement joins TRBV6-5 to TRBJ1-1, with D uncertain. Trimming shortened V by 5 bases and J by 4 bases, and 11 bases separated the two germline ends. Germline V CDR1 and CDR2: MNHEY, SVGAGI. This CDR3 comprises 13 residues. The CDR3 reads CASSPSPPTEAFF. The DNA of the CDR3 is TGTGCCAGCAGTCCATCCCCCCCCACTGAAGCTTTCTTT.

The CDR3 nucleotides are TGCGCCAGCAGTCCGGGCCCCGGTCTGAAGGAAAAACTGTTTTTT. Protein: CASSPGPGLKEKLFF. The chain links TRBV5-1 to TRBJ1-4; D remains unclear. V was clipped by 5 bases and J by 8 bases, with 19 bases between them. The germline V gene encodes CDR1 SGHRS and CDR2 YFSETQ. The CDR3 is 15 amino acids.

The CDR3 DNA reads as TGTGCCACCACCGACAGGGTTAGGAATCAGCCCCAGCATTTT. Protein: CATTDRVRNQPQHF. The J gene is TRBJ1-5, the V gene TRBV7-8; the match to TRBD1 covers 7 bases. The germline gives CDR1 SGHVS, CDR2 FQNEAQ. This CDR3 contains 14 residues. V dropped 10 bases and J dropped 4; count of bases not matched to a gene: 10.

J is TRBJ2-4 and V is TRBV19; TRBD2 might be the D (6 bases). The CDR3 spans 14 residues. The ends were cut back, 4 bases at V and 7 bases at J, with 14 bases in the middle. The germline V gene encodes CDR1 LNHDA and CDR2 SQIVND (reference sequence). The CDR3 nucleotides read TGTGCCAGTAGTACTTTGGGACTTGACAACATTCAGTACTTC. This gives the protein CASSTLGLDNIQYF.

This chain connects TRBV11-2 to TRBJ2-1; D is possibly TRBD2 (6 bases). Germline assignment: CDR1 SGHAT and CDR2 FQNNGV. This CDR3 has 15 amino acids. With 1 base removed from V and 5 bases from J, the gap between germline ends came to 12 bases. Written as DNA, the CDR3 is TGTGCCAGCAGCTTAGGGGCCGGAGGGAACAATGAGCAGTTCTTC. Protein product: CASSLGAGGNNEQFF. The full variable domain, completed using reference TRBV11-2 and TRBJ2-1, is EAGVAQSPRYKIIEKRQSVAFWCNPISGHATLYWYQQILGQGPKLLIQFQNNGVVDDSQLPKDRFSAERLKGVDSTLKIQPAKLEDSAVYLCASSLGAGGNNEQFFGPGTRLTVL.

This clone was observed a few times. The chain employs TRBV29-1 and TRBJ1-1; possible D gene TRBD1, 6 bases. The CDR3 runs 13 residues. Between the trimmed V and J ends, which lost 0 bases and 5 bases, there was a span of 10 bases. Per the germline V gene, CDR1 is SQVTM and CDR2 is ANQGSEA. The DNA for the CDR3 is TGCAGCGTTGAAGAGGACAGAGGGACTGAAGCTTTCTTT. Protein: CSVEEDRGTEAFF.

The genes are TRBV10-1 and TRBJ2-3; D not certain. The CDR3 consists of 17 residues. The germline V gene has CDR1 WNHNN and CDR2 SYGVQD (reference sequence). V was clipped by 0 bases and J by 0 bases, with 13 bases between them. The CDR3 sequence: CASSESPRAGSTDTQYF. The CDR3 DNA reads TGCGCCAGCAGTGAGTCCCCCCGGGCAGGAAGCACAGATACGCAGTATTTT.

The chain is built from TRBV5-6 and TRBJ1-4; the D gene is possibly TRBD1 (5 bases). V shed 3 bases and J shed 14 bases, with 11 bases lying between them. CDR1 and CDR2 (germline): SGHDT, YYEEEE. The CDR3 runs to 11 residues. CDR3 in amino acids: CASSSGLKLFF. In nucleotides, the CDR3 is TGTGCCAGCAGCTCAGGGCTTAAGCTGTTTTTT.

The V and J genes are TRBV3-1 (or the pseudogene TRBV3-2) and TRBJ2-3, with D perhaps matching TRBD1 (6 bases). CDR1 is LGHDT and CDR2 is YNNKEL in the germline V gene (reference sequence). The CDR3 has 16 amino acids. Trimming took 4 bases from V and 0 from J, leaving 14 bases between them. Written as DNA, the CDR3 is TGTGCCAGCAGCCCCTACACAGGGCTTAGCACAGATACGCAGTATTTT. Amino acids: CASSPYTGLSTDTQYF.

CDR3 nucleotides: TGTGCCAGCAGAAGGGGGACAGGGAACAATCAGCCCCAGCATTTT. It encodes CASRRGTGNNQPQHF. This chain connects TRBV6-5 to TRBJ1-5, with 9 bases lining up with TRBD1. The CDR3 length is 15 residues. Germline V lookup: CDR1 MNHEY, CDR2 SVGAGI. After removal of 6 bases from V and 3 bases from J, the junction contained 6 bases not matched to a gene.